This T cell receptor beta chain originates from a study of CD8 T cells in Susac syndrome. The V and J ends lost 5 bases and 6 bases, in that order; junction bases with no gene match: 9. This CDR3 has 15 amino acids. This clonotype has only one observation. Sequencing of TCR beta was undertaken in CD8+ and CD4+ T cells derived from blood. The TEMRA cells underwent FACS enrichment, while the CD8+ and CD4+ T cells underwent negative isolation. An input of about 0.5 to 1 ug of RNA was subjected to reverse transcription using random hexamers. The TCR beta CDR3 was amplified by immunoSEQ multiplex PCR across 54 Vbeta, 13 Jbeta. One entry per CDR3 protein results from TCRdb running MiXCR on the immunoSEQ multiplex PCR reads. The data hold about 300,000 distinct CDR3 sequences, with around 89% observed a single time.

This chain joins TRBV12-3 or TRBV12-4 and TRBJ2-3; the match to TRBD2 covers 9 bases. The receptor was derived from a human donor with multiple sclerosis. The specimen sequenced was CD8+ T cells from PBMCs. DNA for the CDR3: TGTGCCAGCAGTCCTTGGGGGAGCGGGGGGGATACGCAGTATTTT. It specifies CASSPWGSGGDTQYF.